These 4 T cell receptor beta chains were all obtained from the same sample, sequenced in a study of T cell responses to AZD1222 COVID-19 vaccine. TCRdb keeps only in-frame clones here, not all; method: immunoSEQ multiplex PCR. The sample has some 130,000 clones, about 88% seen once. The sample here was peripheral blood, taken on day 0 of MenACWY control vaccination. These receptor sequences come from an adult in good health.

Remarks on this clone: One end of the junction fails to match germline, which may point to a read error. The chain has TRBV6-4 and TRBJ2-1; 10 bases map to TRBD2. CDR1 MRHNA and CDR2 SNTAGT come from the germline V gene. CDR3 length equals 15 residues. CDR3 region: CASSPGLADHNEQLF. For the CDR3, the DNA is TGTGCCAGCAGTCCCGGACTAGCGGATCACAATGAGCAGCTCTTC.

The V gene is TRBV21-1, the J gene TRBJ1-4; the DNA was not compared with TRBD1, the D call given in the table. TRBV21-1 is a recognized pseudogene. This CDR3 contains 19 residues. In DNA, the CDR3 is TGTGCCAGCAGCATACTAACCGGGACAGGGGGCAATTCGGGTGAAAAACTGTTTTTT. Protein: CASSILTGTGGNSGEKLFF.

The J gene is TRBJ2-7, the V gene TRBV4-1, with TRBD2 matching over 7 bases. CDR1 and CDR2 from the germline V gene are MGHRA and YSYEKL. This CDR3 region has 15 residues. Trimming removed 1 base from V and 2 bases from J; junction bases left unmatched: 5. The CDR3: CASSQGGGKTYEQYF. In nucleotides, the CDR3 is TGCGCCAGCAGCCAAGGGGGAGGGAAAACCTACGAGCAGTACTTC.

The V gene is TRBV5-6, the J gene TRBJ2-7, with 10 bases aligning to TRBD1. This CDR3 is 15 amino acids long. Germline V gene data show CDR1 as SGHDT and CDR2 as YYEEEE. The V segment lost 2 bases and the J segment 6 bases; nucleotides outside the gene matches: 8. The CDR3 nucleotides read TGTGCCAGCAGCTTTTTGGGACAGGGGAAAAGCGAGCAGTACTTC. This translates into CASSFLGQGKSEQYF.